Sequencing of this T cell receptor (beta chain) was carried out in a study of graft-versus-host responses after intestinal transplantation. Comment on this clone: Its antigen remains unidentified.

Produced via immunoSEQ multiplex PCR; TCRdb's table is partial and in-frame only. The repertoire holds 27,000 or so clones, around 76% seen once, with roughly 0.65% in the top ten. Study outcomes and limitations: HvG clone declines early post-transplant were associated with peak circulating GvH levels. Detection of GvH clones occurred in recipient marrow, and some had their first appearance in ileum or blood.

The CDR3 covers 13 residues. The V segment lost 6 bases and the J segment 5 bases; nucleotides outside the gene matches: 6. The V gene's germline CDR1 is ENHRY and CDR2 SYGVKD. The chain employs TRBV10-3 and TRBJ1-2, with 7 bases that match TRBD1. The TCR was taken from a human donor who received an intestinal transplant. Sequenced material: unstimulated CD4+ T cells sorted from spleen or lymph node cells, taken before intestinal transplant. In DNA, the CDR3 is TGTGCCATCAGGGGGGACAGCCTTTATGGCTACACCTTC. Translated, it gives CAIRGDSLYGYTF.